This is a list of T cell receptor beta chains from one sample in a study of shared clonotypes between healthy human individuals. Using immunoSEQ multiplex PCR, the repertoire was profiled, and TCRdb retains in-frame clones only, with some absent. The repertoire holds hundreds of thousands of clones, with 95% as singletons. Sequenced: naive CD8+ T cells sorted from blood. These receptors were collected from a woman younger than 45 in good health. CDR3s include the opening cysteine and the closing phenylalanine or tryptophan. The D gene is left open where the match is weak. Only some rows state a clone size, as once, few, many or a class for expanded clones.

cdr3_length clone_size d_call j_call v_call cdr3_nt cdr3_aa
13 - - TRBJ2-1 TRBV29-1 TGCAGCGTCCGGGTTGGTTCCTACAATGAGCAGTTCTTC CSVRVGSYNEQFF
14 - - TRBJ1-2 TRBV28 TGTGCCAGCAGTGCCGTCGCAGGAAACTATGGCTACACCTTC CASSAVAGNYGYTF
17 - TRBD2 TRBJ2-1 TRBV7-3 TGTGCCAGCAGCGGGTCTAGCGGGAGGGCCGGCTACAATGAGCAGTTCTTC CASSGSSGRAGYNEQFF
15 - TRBD2 TRBJ2-1 TRBV6-6 TGTGCCAGCACAATAGATAGCGGGCTCTACAATGAGCAGTTCTTC CASTIDSGLYNEQFF
11 - - TRBJ1-6 TRBV9 TGTGCCAGCAGCTTAGGAGAGGACCTCCACTTT CASSLGEDLHF
15 - - TRBJ1-1 TRBV5-4 TGTGCCAGCAGCCAAGAACGGGGGATGAACACTGAAGCTTTCTTT CASSQERGMNTEAFF
15 once TRBD1 TRBJ2-5 TRBV28 TGTGCCAGCAGTCCGGACAGGGTGGGCGAAGAGACCCAGTACTTC CASSPDRVGEETQYF
14 - - TRBJ2-7 TRBV28 TGTGCCAGCAGTCAAAGGGCCTCACGCAGGGGGCAGTACTTC CASSQRASRRGQYF
15 once - TRBJ1-3 TRBV11-2 TGTGCCAGCAGCTTAACAGGACACTCTGGAAACACCATATATTTT CASSLTGHSGNTIYF
14 - - TRBJ2-3 TRBV9 TGTGCCAGCAGCGTAGCGGTTGCCACAGATACGCAGTATTTT CASSVAVATDTQYF
15 - - TRBJ2-3 TRBV27 TGTGCCAGCAGTTTATCCCCCAGACTCACAGATACGCAGTATTTT CASSLSPRLTDTQYF
15 - TRBD1 TRBJ2-3 TRBV9 TGTGCCAGCAGCGCGGGACAGGGTTTTACAGATACGCAGTATTTT CASSAGQGFTDTQYF
16 once - TRBJ1-3 TRBV27 TGTGCCAGCAGTTTCCCCCACCCGAGCTCTGGAAACACCATATATTTT CASSFPHPSSGNTIYF
17 - TRBD1 TRBJ2-7 TRBV11-3 TGTGCCAGCAGCTTAGATTTAAGGGACAGGGGAACCTACGAGCAGTACTTC CASSLDLRDRGTYEQYF
13 - - TRBJ1-4 TRBV27 TGTGCCAGCAGGAGGGGGAGAGGGGAAAAACTGTTTTTT CASRRGRGEKLFF
13 - - TRBJ2-7 TRBV30 TGTGCCTGGAGTGTAGGGACTGATTACGAGCAGTACTTC CAWSVGTDYEQYF
15 - - TRBJ2-7 TRBV30 TGTGCCTGGAGTTTAAGAGGGGGTGACTCCTACGAGCAGTACTTC CAWSLRGGDSYEQYF
14 few - TRBJ1-5 TRBV4-1 TGCGCCAGCAGCCTGCAGGGCTCGGGTCAGCCCCAGCATTTT CASSLQGSGQPQHF
11 once - TRBJ1-1 TRBV28 TGTGCCAGCAGTTTGTCTGTTGAAGCTTTCTTT CASSLSVEAFF
12 once - TRBJ2-3 TRBV11-3 TGTGCCAGCAGTGGACAGACAGATACGCAGTATTTT CASSGQTDTQYF
14 - - TRBJ2-1 TRBV27 TGTGCCAGCAGTTTAAGACAGGCCCTCAATGAGCAGTTCTTC CASSLRQALNEQFF
11 - - TRBJ1-2 TRBV19 TGTGCCAGTAGTCAGGGGTATGGCTACACCTTC CASSQGYGYTF
17 - TRBD2 TRBJ2-1 TRBV7-8 TGTGCCAGCAGCTATAACCCACTAGCGGTAAATGATTTCGAGCAGTTCTTC CASSYNPLAVNDFEQFF
22 - TRBD2 TRBJ2-2 TRBV19 TGTGCCAGTAGTCTAATTCCTCCGGGACTAGCGGGAGGACTTACGAACACCGGGGAGCTGTTTTTT CASSLIPPGLAGGLTNTGELFF
14 - TRBD1 TRBJ2-7 TRBV27 TGTGCCAGCAGTTTGTCAGGGGGAACCTACGAGCAGTACTTC CASSLSGGTYEQYF
11 - - TRBJ2-1 TRBV7-9 TGTGCCAGCAGCCCGGGGGAGGTGCAGTTCTTC CASSPGEVQFF
13 - - TRBJ2-7 TRBV7-9 TGTGCCAGCAGCCGAGGACACGCCTACGAGCAGTACTTC CASSRGHAYEQYF